Listed here are 10 T cell receptor beta chains from one sample, sequenced in a study of shared clonotypes between healthy human individuals (TCRdb year 2020). The library was generated by the immunoSEQ multiplex PCR assay. TCRdb's version of the immuneACCESS table is confined to in-frame rearrangements and falls short of the full clone set. An unresolved V gene accounts for under half of the shortfall where checked; the remainder is of unknown origin. Present in this sample are millions of clones, 85% to 95% of which were seen just once. The ten top clones hold 0.1% to 0.15% of the sample. The sequenced material came from naive CD4+ T cells sorted from blood. The sample's cell subset or site, from its label and the paper: CD45RA+ positively selected. All receptors come from a man between 18 and 35 years old in good health.

The chain joins TRBV7-9 to TRBJ2-7; 9 bases line up with TRBD1. With V trimmed by 5 bases and J by 7 bases, 12 bases remained unmatched. This CDR3 region has 15 residues. Germline values: CDR1 SEHNR, CDR2 FQNEAQ (reference sequence). In DNA form, the CDR3 reads TGTGCCAGCAGCCGGGACAGGGTCATTTGGGGGGAGCAGTACTTC. Protein: CASSRDRVIWGEQYF. The full variable domain, with the rest looked up from reference TRBV7-9 and TRBJ2-7, is DTGVSQNPRHKITKRGQNVTFRCDPISEHNRLYWYRQTLGQGPEFLTYFQNEAQLEKSRLLSDRFSAERPKGSFSTLEIQRTEQGDSAMYLCASSRDRVIWGEQYFGPGTRLTVT.

CDR3 DNA: TGTGCCAGCAGTTACACCTACACAGCTGGCACCATATATTTT. Translating gives CASSYTYTAGTIYF. The gene calls are TRBV6-6 and TRBJ1-3; D remains unclear. The CDR3 is 14 amino acids. Trimming took 2 bases from V and 9 from J, leaving 14 bases between them. Germline CDR1 and CDR2: MNHNY and SVGAGI (reference sequence).

The chain employs TRBV6-5 and TRBJ1-6; perhaps TRBD1 as D (5 bases). This CDR3 region has 15 residues. V was shortened by 6 bases and J by 6 bases, with 15 bases between the two germline ends. Germline CDR1 is MNHEY and CDR2 is SVGAGI. The CDR3 DNA sequence: TGTGCCAGCAGCCCGGGGTGGGGGGGTAATTCACCCCTCCACTTT. Translating it yields CASSPGWGGNSPLHF.

The genes are TRBV10-3 and TRBJ2-3; 8 bases agree with TRBD2. This CDR3 spans 20 amino acids. Germline assignment: CDR1 ENHRY and CDR2 SYGVKD. J was trimmed by 0 bases and V by 8 bases; bases with no gene match: 22. The CDR3 DNA reads as TGTGCCATCGGGTCTGGGGCTAGCGGGCGAACAACTACGAGCACAGATACGCAGTATTTT. Its protein is CAIGSGASGRTTTSTDTQYF.

The chain recombines TRBV5-1 with TRBJ2-3, with a possible D match to TRBD2 (6 bases). The CDR3 contains 16 residues. Germline CDR1 and CDR2: SGHRS and YFSETQ. Trimming took off 2 bases at V and 2 bases at J, with 15 bases between the two ends. The CDR3 loop is CASSFPRDLNTDTQYF. CDR3 in DNA: TGCGCCAGCAGCTTCCCCCGGGACTTAAACACAGATACGCAGTATTTT.

The V gene is TRBV6-1, the J gene TRBJ1-1, with D perhaps matching TRBD1 (5 bases). Trimming cost V 2 bases and J 8 bases, with 12 bases left between them. Germline CDR1 reads MNHNS; CDR2 reads SASEGT. This CDR3 has 13 residues. The DNA of the CDR3 is TGTGCCAGCAGTGAATCCGGGGGTAGGGAAGCTTTCTTT. Its translation: CASSESGGREAFF.

This rearrangement joins TRBV2 to TRBJ2-7; no clear D gene. This CDR3 contains 12 residues. CDR1 SNHLY and CDR2 FYNNEI come from the germline V gene. V lost 5 bases and J lost 2, with 7 bases in between. The CDR3 sequence is CASSYTTYEQYF. The DNA of the CDR3 is TGTGCCAGCAGTTACACGACCTACGAGCAGTACTTC.

The gene calls are TRBV28 and TRBJ2-7, with 9 bases lining up with TRBD1. There are 17 residues in the CDR3. J lost 3 bases, V lost 7 bases, and 16 bases had no gene match. Germline CDR1 reads MDHEN; CDR2 reads SYDVKM. DNA of the CDR3: TGTGCCAGCACCTCGGACAGGGGCACTACCTTTATCTACGAGCAGTACTTC. It yields the protein CASTSDRGTTFIYEQYF.

The chain is built from TRBV29-1 and TRBJ2-3; 8 bases line up with TRBD1. This CDR3 is 13 amino acids long. V shed 5 bases and J 5 bases; nucleotides not matched to a gene: 6. Germline CDR1 reads SQVTM; CDR2 reads ANQGSEA. The CDR3 sequence is CSVTQGVQDTQYF. The CDR3 coding sequence is TGCAGCGTTACACAGGGGGTGCAAGATACGCAGTATTTT.

The table lists this clone with a few counts. The gene calls are TRBV6-5 and TRBJ2-2, with 7 nucleotides matching TRBD1. Per germline, CDR1 MNHEY and CDR2 SVGAGI. V dropped 5 bases and J dropped 4; count of bases not matched to a gene: 4. This CDR3 is 14 amino acids long. This chain's CDR3 is CASSRGRSTGELFF. Here the CDR3 DNA reads TGTGCCAGCAGTAGGGGGCGTAGCACCGGGGAGCTGTTTTTT.